This T cell receptor beta chain is drawn from a study of Graves' ophthalmopathy and Graves' hyperthyroidism. Concerning this clonotype: Antigen: not known.

Study results and limitations: In separating ophthalmopathy from stable hyperthyroidism, a 13-signature model achieved less than 90% sensitivity and nearly 84% specificity.

Germline loops: CDR1 DFQATT, CDR2 SNEGSKA (reference sequence). The CDR3 loop spans 16 amino acids. Trimming at V came to 2 bases and at J to 3 bases, leaving 7 bases not matched to a gene. For repertoire sequencing, the TCR beta CDR3 regions were amplified from RNA transcripts. Scientists carried out first-round RT-PCR using HTBI primers and then a second-round multiplex PCR. MiXCR, run by TCRdb on the multiplex PCR reads, gives a single entry per CDR3 protein. This table has roughly 1.1 million distinct CDR3 sequences, 35% to 40% appearing once. This receptor was obtained from an adult man with Graves' hyperthyroidism. The gene calls are TRBV20-1 and TRBJ2-2, with 9 bases lining up with TRBD1. The source material was peripheral blood or thyroid tissue (not recorded which). This chain's CDR3 is CSARTPGTGHTGELFF. CDR3 nucleotide sequence: TGCAGTGCTAGAACCCCCGGGACAGGGCACACCGGGGAGCTGTTTTTT.